The clone carrying this T cell receptor (beta chain) was seen a few times. Its specificity is unknown. The junction had 6 bases not matched to a gene; V was cut back by 7 bases and J by 6 bases. This CDR3 comprises 13 residues. Germline values: CDR1 SGHTA, CDR2 FQGNSA. This entry is derived from a study of T cell repertoires in cytomegalovirus infection. Overall study: CMV infection plus the matching HLA type was flagged by public TCR beta signatures. Regarding the study as a whole: Cumulative frequency of public TCR beta families picked out carriers of CMV plus the relevant HLA. The study found HLA-C-restricted CMV-specific TCR beta clonotypes dominating the ex vivo response.

TCRdb fed the reads into MiXCR, producing one record per CDR3 protein. The sample shows roughly 280,000 distinct CDR3 sequences, over 8% of them seen only once. The sample taken for sequencing was PBMCs. This TCR was recovered from a human donor in good health (CMV status not recorded). Some clones in this sample may be carry-over from other donors' samples. J is TRBJ2-3 and V is TRBV7-2; 8 nucleotides match TRBD2. In DNA form, the CDR3 reads TGTGCCAGCAACTCAGCGGGGGTGGATACGCAGTATTTT. This gives the protein CASNSAGVDTQYF.